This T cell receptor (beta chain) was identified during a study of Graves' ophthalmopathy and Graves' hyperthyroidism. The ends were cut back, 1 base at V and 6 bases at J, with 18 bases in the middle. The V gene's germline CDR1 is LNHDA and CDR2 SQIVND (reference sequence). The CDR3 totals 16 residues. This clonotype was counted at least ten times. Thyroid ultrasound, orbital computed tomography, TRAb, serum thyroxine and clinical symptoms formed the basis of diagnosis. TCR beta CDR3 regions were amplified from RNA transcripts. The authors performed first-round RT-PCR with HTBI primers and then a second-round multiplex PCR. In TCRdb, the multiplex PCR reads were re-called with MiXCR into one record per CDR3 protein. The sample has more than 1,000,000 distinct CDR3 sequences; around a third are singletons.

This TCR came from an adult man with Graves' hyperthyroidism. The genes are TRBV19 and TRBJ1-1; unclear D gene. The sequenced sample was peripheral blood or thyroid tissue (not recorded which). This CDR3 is CASSIGHSFDVSEAFF. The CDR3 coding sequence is TGTGCCAGTAGTATAGGACATTCGTTCGACGTCTCTGAAGCTTTCTTT. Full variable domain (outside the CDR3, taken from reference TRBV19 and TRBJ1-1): DGGITQSPKYLFRKEGQNVTLSCEQNLNHDAMYWYRQDPGQGLRLIYYSQIVNDFQKGDIAEGYSVSREKKESFPLTVTSAQKNPTAFYLCASSIGHSFDVSEAFFGQGTRLTVV.